Presented here are 8 T cell receptor beta chains from one specimen sequenced in a study of shared clonotypes between healthy human individuals. The method was immunoSEQ multiplex PCR; TCRdb's version includes in-frame clones alone and lacks a portion of them. Among around 350,000 clones listed, roughly 80% were seen once. The sample comprised memory CD4+ T cells sorted from blood. The subset here: CD45RA-negative fraction. Receptors originate from a man aged 30 to 45 in good health.

This chain joins TRBV9 and TRBJ2-1; TRBD2 agrees at 7 bases. The J segment lost 2 bases and the V segment lost 2 bases, leaving 10 bases of the junction unmatched. Germline-derived CDR1 and CDR2 are SGDLS and YYNGEE. The CDR3 totals 17 residues. The CDR3 spells CASSVDPPGGAYNEQFF. The CDR3 coding sequence is TGTGCCAGCAGCGTGGACCCACCGGGAGGTGCCTACAATGAGCAGTTCTTC. The full variable domain, its missing parts supplied by reference TRBV9 and TRBJ2-1, is DSGVTQTPKHLITATGQRVTLRCSPRSGDLSVYWYQQSLDQGLQFLIQYYNGEERAKGNILERFSAQQFPDLHSELNLSSLELGDSALYFCASSVDPPGGAYNEQFFGPGTRLTVL.

CDR3 coding DNA: TGTGCCAGCAGCTTAGTAAAAGGGGCGGCTGAAGCTTTCTTT. It specifies CASSLVKGAAEAFF. The rearrangement joins TRBV7-2 to TRBJ1-1; a weak D match, TRBD1 (5 bases). V was shortened by 1 base and J by 6 bases, with 12 bases between the two germline ends. Germline V CDR1 and CDR2: SGHTA, FQGNSA. This CDR3 has 14 amino acids. The whole variable domain, filled in from reference TRBV7-2 and TRBJ1-1, reads GAGVSQSPSNKVTEKGKDVELRCDPISGHTALYWYRQSLGQGLEFLIYFQGNSAPDKSGLPSDRFSAERTGGSVSTLTIQRTQQEDSAVYLCASSLVKGAAEAFFGQGTRLTVV.

The chain carries TRBV5-1 and TRBJ1-1; TRBD1 matches at 10 bases. Germline assignment: CDR1 SGHRS and CDR2 YFSETQ. The trim removed 6 bases at V and 3 bases at J, leaving 8 bases unmatched. The length of the CDR3 is 15 residues. CDR3 sequence: CASTKSGTGDTEAFF. DNA of the CDR3: TGCGCCAGCACCAAATCCGGGACAGGGGACACTGAAGCTTTCTTT.

This clone showed up just once. This chain uses TRBV29-1 with TRBJ2-3; 11 bases are a match to TRBD2. The V segment lost 6 bases and the J segment 6 bases; nucleotides outside the gene matches: 8. CDR3 size: 14 residues. The germline V gene encodes CDR1 SQVTM and CDR2 ANQGSEA. CDR3 in DNA: TGCAGCGTGGCAACTAGCGGGAGAGGGGATACGCAGTATTTT. Its protein is CSVATSGRGDTQYF.

The chain recombines TRBV2 with TRBJ2-1; D is perhaps TRBD1 (5 bases). CDR3 length: 15 amino acids. V was clipped by 6 bases and J by 8 bases, with 20 bases between them. Per the germline V gene, CDR1 is SNHLY and CDR2 is FYNNEI. The DNA of the CDR3 is TGTGCCAGCAGACCCAGGGTTCTGGTGGTAGATGAGCAGTTCTTC. Protein product: CASRPRVLVVDEQFF.

This chain links TRBV2 with TRBJ2-5; tentative D call: TRBD2 (6 bases). Germline values: CDR1 SNHLY, CDR2 FYNNEI. Trimming removed 3 bases at V and 4 bases at J, with 15 bases between. The CDR3 is 15 amino acids. DNA for the CDR3: TGTGCCAGCAGTGATAGCGGTACCTCGGGAGAGACCCAGTACTTC. It is translated as CASSDSGTSGETQYF.

In DNA form, the CDR3 reads TGTGCCAGCAGCTTGGAGGGCCACACGACAGGGACTCCCACAGATACGCAGTATTTT. Protein product: CASSLEGHTTGTPTDTQYF. This rearrangement joins TRBV5-6 to TRBJ2-3; perhaps TRBD1 as D (7 bases). CDR1 is SGHDT and CDR2 is YYEEEE in the germline V gene. The V end was cut by 0 bases, the J end by 2 bases, with 22 bases between. The CDR3 runs 19 residues.

In its sample, this clone was seen a few times. DNA of the CDR3: TGTGCCAGCAGAGGAAGGGAAGGCTACAATGAGCAGTTCTTC. Its protein is CASRGREGYNEQFF. This chain uses TRBV5-4 with TRBJ2-1; D gene uncertain. Between the trimmed V and J ends, which lost 5 bases and 3 bases, there was a span of 12 bases. Germline CDR1 and CDR2: SGHNT and YYREEE (reference sequence). This CDR3 region has 14 residues.